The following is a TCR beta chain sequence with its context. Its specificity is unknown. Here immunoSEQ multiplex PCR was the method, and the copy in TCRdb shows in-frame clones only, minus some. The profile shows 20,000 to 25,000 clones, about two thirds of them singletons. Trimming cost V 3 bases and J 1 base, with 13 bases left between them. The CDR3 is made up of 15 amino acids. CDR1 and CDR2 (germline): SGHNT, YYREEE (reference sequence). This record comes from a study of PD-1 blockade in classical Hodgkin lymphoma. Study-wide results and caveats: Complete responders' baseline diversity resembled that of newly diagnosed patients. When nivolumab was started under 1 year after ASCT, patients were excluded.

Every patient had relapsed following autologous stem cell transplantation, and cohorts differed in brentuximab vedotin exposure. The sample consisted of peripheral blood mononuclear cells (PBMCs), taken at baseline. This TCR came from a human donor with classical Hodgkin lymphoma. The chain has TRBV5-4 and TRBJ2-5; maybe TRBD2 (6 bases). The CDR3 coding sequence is TGTGCCAGCAGCTATTCGGCCGGGGGCCAAGAGACCCAGTACTTC. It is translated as CASSYSAGGQETQYF.